This T cell receptor beta chain was retrieved from a study of OX40 agonist ivuxolimab in advanced cancers. Study information: Of mixed ages from about 23 to 90 and averaging about 65 years, the group was around 78% male.

Repertoires were generated with immunoSEQ multiplex PCR, while TCRdb's copy carries only in-frame clones and drops some. The table records around 66,000 clones, 80% to 90% of them present only once. Sequencing used CD4+ or CD8+ T cells sorted from blood, obtained in a trial of the OX40 agonist ivuxolimab. This TCR was recovered from an adult with an advanced solid tumor such as melanoma, head and neck, liver or kidney cancer.

CDR3 in DNA: TGTGCCATCAGTGGGGTTCGCGATCAGCCCCAGCATTTT. This gives the protein CAISGVRDQPQHF. This sequence joins TRBV10-3 and TRBJ1-5; D is ambiguous. Germline lookup yields CDR1 ENHRY and CDR2 SYGVKD. With 4 bases removed from V and 5 bases from J, the gap between germline ends came to 9 bases. CDR3 length: 13 amino acids.